This is a list of T cell receptor beta chains from one sample in a study of cytomegalovirus exposure and HLA in healthy donors. Sequencing used immunoSEQ multiplex PCR; TCRdb keeps in-frame clones, though not all of them. The data show about 110,000 clones, with roughly 13% seen just once and 16% held by the top ten. The specimen sequenced was PBMCs. The receptors come from a man aged 35-49 years in good health and CMV-seropositive. The CDR3 runs from the conserved cysteine through the conserved F or W. D genes are given only for firm matches. Clone size is given for some rows only: seen once, a few or many times, or a class if the clone is expanded.

D gene: TRBD1
V gene: TRBV4-1
J gene: TRBJ1-2
clone size: -
CDR3 protein: CASRWQGADYGYTF
CDR3 DNA: TGCGCCAGCAGATGGCAGGGGGCGGACTATGGCTACACCTTC

D gene: -
V gene: TRBV7-9
J gene: TRBJ2-5
clone size: -
CDR3 protein: CASSLSTQETQYF
CDR3 DNA: TGTGCCAGCAGCTTGTCGACACAAGAGACCCAGTACTTC

D gene: -
V gene: TRBV9
J gene: TRBJ2-5
clone size: -
CDR3 protein: CASSAGAANSQETQYF
CDR3 DNA: TGTGCCAGCAGCGCAGGAGCGGCTAACAGCCAAGAGACCCAGTACTTC

D gene: TRBD1
V gene: TRBV7-8
J gene: TRBJ2-3
clone size: -
CDR3 protein: CASSPRWDRDGMGTDTQYF
CDR3 DNA: TGTGCCAGCAGCCCCAGGTGGGACAGGGATGGGATGGGCACAGATACGCAGTATTTT

D gene: -
V gene: TRBV29-1
J gene: TRBJ2-7
clone size: -
CDR3 protein: CSVEIKGPLGVYEQYF
CDR3 DNA: TGCAGCGTTGAGATTAAGGGGCCCCTAGGTGTGTACGAGCAGTACTTC

D gene: -
V gene: TRBV5-4
J gene: TRBJ2-5
clone size: few
CDR3 protein: CASSFGEGFQETQYF
CDR3 DNA: TGTGCCAGCAGCTTCGGCGAGGGATTCCAAGAGACCCAGTACTTC

D gene: -
V gene: TRBV5-1
J gene: TRBJ2-3
clone size: once
CDR3 protein: CASSYGQGGARNTQYF
CDR3 DNA: TGCGCCAGCAGCTACGGACAGGGAGGGGCCCGTAATACGCAGTATTTT

D gene: -
V gene: TRBV18
J gene: TRBJ1-2
clone size: -
CDR3 protein: CASSPPRQGNYGYTF
CDR3 DNA: TGTGCCAGCTCACCACCGCGCCAGGGGAACTATGGCTACACCTTC

D gene: -
V gene: TRBV7-6
J gene: TRBJ1-1
clone size: -
CDR3 protein: CASTLEEGSTEAFF
CDR3 DNA: TGTGCCAGCACCCTAGAGGAGGGGAGCACTGAAGCTTTCTTT

D gene: -
V gene: TRBV4-3
J gene: TRBJ1-5
clone size: -
CDR3 protein: CASSQVGGQPQHF
CDR3 DNA: TGCGCCAGCAGCCAAGTGGGGGGTCAGCCCCAGCATTTT

D gene: TRBD2
V gene: TRBV11-2
J gene: TRBJ2-1
clone size: once
CDR3 protein: CASSPVGGDYNEQFF
CDR3 DNA: TGTGCCAGCAGCCCAGTGGGAGGGGACTACAATGAGCAGTTCTTC

D gene: TRBD1
V gene: TRBV9
J gene: TRBJ1-5
clone size: few
CDR3 protein: CASSATGGSNQPQHF
CDR3 DNA: TGTGCCAGCAGCGCAACAGGGGGAAGCAATCAGCCCCAGCATTTT

D gene: -
V gene: TRBV29-1
J gene: TRBJ2-1
clone size: few
CDR3 protein: CSVDRQTAQEQFF
CDR3 DNA: TGCAGCGTTGATAGACAGACAGCTCAGGAGCAGTTCTTC

D gene: TRBD2
V gene: TRBV5-4
J gene: TRBJ2-2
clone size: -
CDR3 protein: CASSRGLAGVGTGELFF
CDR3 DNA: TGTGCCAGCAGCAGGGGACTAGCGGGAGTTGGGACCGGGGAGCTGTTTTTT

D gene: TRBD2
V gene: TRBV19
J gene: TRBJ2-3
clone size: few
CDR3 protein: CASSRTREAPDTQYF
CDR3 DNA: TGTGCCAGTAGTCGAACTCGGGAGGCCCCAGATACGCAGTATTTT

D gene: TRBD2
V gene: TRBV5-4
J gene: TRBJ2-1
clone size: few
CDR3 protein: CASSLLAGGPLNEQFF
CDR3 DNA: TGTGCCAGCAGCCTCCTAGCGGGAGGGCCTTTAAATGAGCAGTTCTTC

D gene: -
V gene: TRBV6-1
J gene: TRBJ1-1
clone size: -
CDR3 protein: CASSITGTGTEAFF
CDR3 DNA: TGTGCCAGCAGTATTACAGGGACGGGGACTGAAGCTTTCTTT

D gene: -
V gene: TRBV18
J gene: TRBJ2-5
clone size: once
CDR3 protein: CASSPPAKYQETQYF
CDR3 DNA: TGTGCCAGCTCACCACCGGCCAAGTACCAAGAGACCCAGTACTTC

D gene: -
V gene: TRBV30
J gene: TRBJ1-1
clone size: few
CDR3 protein: CAWTRHPNTEAFF
CDR3 DNA: TGTGCCTGGACCAGGCACCCGAACACTGAAGCTTTCTTT

D gene: TRBD1
V gene: TRBV10-3
J gene: TRBJ2-7
clone size: -
CDR3 protein: CAISATGVGYEQYF
CDR3 DNA: TGTGCCATCAGTGCTACAGGGGTGGGTTACGAGCAGTACTTC

D gene: -
V gene: TRBV4-1
J gene: TRBJ1-3
clone size: -
CDR3 protein: CASSQESQGLSGNTIYF
CDR3 DNA: TGCGCCAGCAGCCAAGAATCTCAGGGGCTATCTGGAAACACCATATATTTT

D gene: -
V gene: TRBV18
J gene: TRBJ1-5
clone size: -
CDR3 protein: CASSPGRDQPQHF
CDR3 DNA: TGTGCCAGCTCACCGGGCAGGGATCAGCCCCAGCATTTT

D gene: TRBD2
V gene: TRBV5-8
J gene: TRBJ2-5
clone size: -
CDR3 protein: CASSSTSGSWGETQYF
CDR3 DNA: TGTGCCAGCAGCTCGACTAGCGGGAGCTGGGGAGAGACCCAGTACTTC

D gene: TRBD2
V gene: TRBV2
J gene: TRBJ2-1
clone size: -
CDR3 protein: CASSPTSQQFF
CDR3 DNA: TGTGCCAGCAGTCCGACTAGCCAGCAGTTCTTC

D gene: TRBD2
V gene: TRBV28
J gene: TRBJ2-7
clone size: -
CDR3 protein: CASSPTGLAGFMDEPYF
CDR3 DNA: TGTGCCAGCAGTCCAACGGGACTAGCGGGTTTCATGGACGAGCCGTACTTC

D gene: TRBD1
V gene: TRBV9
J gene: TRBJ1-2
clone size: few
CDR3 protein: CASSVNWDRGPLGYGYTF
CDR3 DNA: TGTGCCAGCAGCGTAAATTGGGACAGGGGACCTCTTGGCTATGGCTACACCTTC

D gene: -
V gene: TRBV7-8
J gene: TRBJ1-1
clone size: -
CDR3 protein: CASSPKTGGGVRDTEAFF
CDR3 DNA: TGTGCCAGCAGCCCCAAAACGGGAGGGGGGGTTCGGGACACTGAAGCTTTCTTT

D gene: -
V gene: TRBV29-1
J gene: TRBJ1-3
clone size: -
CDR3 protein: CSVAGVGNTIYF
CDR3 DNA: TGCAGCGTCGCAGGGGTCGGAAACACCATATATTTT

D gene: TRBD1
V gene: TRBV7-8
J gene: TRBJ2-2
clone size: -
CDR3 protein: CASSLWADREAGELFF
CDR3 DNA: TGTGCCAGCAGCTTATGGGCGGACAGGGAGGCCGGGGAGCTGTTTTTT

D gene: -
V gene: TRBV6-5
J gene: TRBJ2-2
clone size: -
CDR3 protein: CASSYSDWAGELFF
CDR3 DNA: TGTGCCAGCAGTTACTCGGACTGGGCCGGGGAGCTGTTTTTT

D gene: -
V gene: TRBV15
J gene: TRBJ2-5
clone size: -
CDR3 protein: CATSRDPGQETQYF
CDR3 DNA: TGTGCCACCAGCAGAGATCCAGGGCAAGAGACCCAGTACTTC

D gene: TRBD2
V gene: TRBV7-6
J gene: TRBJ2-7
clone size: -
CDR3 protein: CASSLEVGGRAYEQYF
CDR3 DNA: TGTGCCAGCAGCTTAGAAGTTGGCGGGAGGGCCTACGAGCAGTACTTC

D gene: -
V gene: TRBV5-8
J gene: TRBJ2-1
clone size: -
CDR3 protein: CASSLQGRVYNEQFF
CDR3 DNA: TGTGCCAGCAGCTTACAGGGAAGGGTTTACAATGAGCAGTTCTTC

D gene: TRBD1
V gene: TRBV5-1
J gene: TRBJ2-1
clone size: -
CDR3 protein: CASSSTGTGSLRMVNEQFF
CDR3 DNA: TGCGCCAGCAGCTCCACCGGGACAGGGAGTCTTAGAATGGTGAATGAGCAGTTCTTC

D gene: TRBD2
V gene: TRBV7-3
J gene: TRBJ2-2
clone size: -
CDR3 protein: CASSSLPTSGGTNTGELFF
CDR3 DNA: TGTGCCAGCAGCTCTTTACCGACTAGCGGGGGGACGAACACCGGGGAGCTGTTTTTT

D gene: -
V gene: TRBV6-1
J gene: TRBJ2-1
clone size: -
CDR3 protein: CASSRQEPNEQFF
CDR3 DNA: TGTGCCAGCAGCCGACAGGAACCTAATGAGCAGTTCTTC

D gene: TRBD2
V gene: TRBV5-1
J gene: TRBJ2-3
clone size: -
CDR3 protein: CASSLAGGSTDTQYF
CDR3 DNA: TGCGCCAGCAGCCTAGCGGGAGGGAGCACAGATACGCAGTATTTT

D gene: -
V gene: TRBV7-9
J gene: TRBJ2-2
clone size: few
CDR3 protein: CASSLGGLSTGELFF
CDR3 DNA: TGTGCCAGCAGCTTAGGGGGACTCAGCACCGGGGAGCTGTTTTTT

D gene: TRBD2
V gene: TRBV11-2
J gene: TRBJ2-3
clone size: -
CDR3 protein: CASSQGLAGVTDTQYF
CDR3 DNA: TGTGCCAGCAGCCAGGGACTAGCGGGAGTTACAGATACGCAGTATTTT

D gene: -
V gene: TRBV2
J gene: TRBJ2-5
clone size: few
CDR3 protein: CASSDRTAAETQYF
CDR3 DNA: TGTGCCAGCAGTGACAGGACAGCGGCAGAGACCCAGTACTTC

D gene: -
V gene: TRBV11-3
J gene: TRBJ2-2
clone size: -
CDR3 protein: CASSSTGTGELFF
CDR3 DNA: TGTGCCAGCAGCTCGACGGGCACCGGGGAGCTGTTTTTT

D gene: -
V gene: TRBV30
J gene: TRBJ2-7
clone size: few
CDR3 protein: CAWSSMEGPSYEQYF
CDR3 DNA: TGTGCCTGGAGTAGCATGGAGGGTCCCTCCTACGAGCAGTACTTC

D gene: TRBD2
V gene: TRBV5-1
J gene: TRBJ2-5
clone size: -
CDR3 protein: CASSQDAGTSGRREYF
CDR3 DNA: TGCGCCAGCAGCCAAGACGCCGGGACTAGCGGCCGACGGGAGTACTTC

D gene: TRBD1
V gene: TRBV6-6
J gene: TRBJ1-1
clone size: few
CDR3 protein: CASRSGTVNTEAFF
CDR3 DNA: TGTGCCAGCAGATCCGGGACAGTGAACACTGAAGCTTTCTTT

D gene: -
V gene: TRBV25-1
J gene: TRBJ1-2
clone size: few
CDR3 protein: CASSLAGVGEGYTF
CDR3 DNA: TGTGCCAGCAGCCTCGCCGGGGTGGGAGAAGGCTACACCTTC

D gene: -
V gene: TRBV2
J gene: TRBJ1-1
clone size: few
CDR3 protein: CASRRRQTNTEAFF
CDR3 DNA: TGTGCCAGCAGGCGCCGCCAGACAAACACTGAAGCTTTCTTT

D gene: -
V gene: TRBV29-1
J gene: TRBJ2-7
clone size: -
CDR3 protein: CSVGGDPYEQYF
CDR3 DNA: TGCAGCGTTGGCGGGGACCCCTACGAGCAGTACTTC

D gene: TRBD2
V gene: TRBV6-5
J gene: TRBJ2-3
clone size: -
CDR3 protein: CASSFTGTSAKDTQYF
CDR3 DNA: TGTGCCAGCAGTTTCACCGGGACTAGCGCGAAAGATACGCAGTATTTT

D gene: TRBD1
V gene: TRBV7-6
J gene: TRBJ2-3
clone size: -
CDR3 protein: CASSPFLGQGGPDTQYF
CDR3 DNA: TGTGCCAGCAGCCCTTTTCTCGGACAGGGTGGGCCAGATACGCAGTATTTT

D gene: -
V gene: TRBV19
J gene: TRBJ1-2
clone size: few
CDR3 protein: CASSIGPGYGYTF
CDR3 DNA: TGTGCCAGTAGTATAGGACCGGGGTATGGCTACACCTTC